The 16 T cell receptor beta chains below all came from one sample that was sequenced in a study of cytomegalovirus exposure and HLA in healthy donors (dated by TCRdb to the late 2010s). Library prep was done by the immunoSEQ multiplex PCR assay. For the multiplex PCR, a mixture combining 60 forward primers for TCR Vbeta segments and 13 reverse primers for TCR Jbeta segments was used. TCRdb retrieved this table from immuneACCESS and kept in-frame rearrangements only. Not all clones are present; in checked studies, unresolved V genes account for under half, and no reason is known for the remainder. The sample has some 180,000 clones on record. The biggest ten clones account for 6.5% of the sample. The sequenced sample was PBMCs. The source is a man aged 25 to 40 in good health and CMV-seronegative.

This chain connects TRBV7-5 to TRBJ2-1; TRBD2 reflects the table's D call only, with no check against the DNA. TRBV7-5 is recorded as a pseudogene. This CDR3 has 20 amino acids. CDR3 sequence: CVRSRRTSGRAKSSYNEQFF. DNA of the CDR3: TGTGTCAGAAGCCGTCGGACTAGCGGGAGGGCCAAAAGCTCCTACAATGAGCAGTTCTTC.

CDR3 protein: CASTSGASTDTQYF. The DNA of the CDR3 is TGTGCCAGCACCTCAGGGGCCTCCACAGATACGCAGTATTTT. V is TRBV27 and J is TRBJ2-3, with TRBD1 as a possible D gene (6 bases). V lost 7 bases, J lost 2 bases, and 13 bases lay in between. Looked up from germline, CDR1 is MNHEY and CDR2 is SMNVEV (reference sequence). The CDR3 is 14 residues long.

This chain joins TRBV28 and TRBJ1-5, with a tentative D call TRBD1 (6 bases). V shed 2 bases and J shed 2 bases, with 7 bases lying between them. This CDR3 is built from 14 residues. The germline gives CDR1 MDHEN, CDR2 SYDVKM. This CDR3 is CASSLGGGNQPQHF. The DNA of the CDR3 is TGTGCCAGCAGTTTAGGGGGCGGCAATCAGCCCCAGCATTTT.

The rearrangement uses TRBV7-9 and TRBJ1-4; D is possibly TRBD1 (6 bases). V gave up 2 bases and J gave up 8 bases, with 21 bases separating them. This CDR3 spans 17 amino acids. Looked up from germline, CDR1 is SEHNR and CDR2 is FQNEAQ (reference sequence). This CDR3 reads CASSLLRGRGGVEKLFF. Written as DNA, the CDR3 is TGTGCCAGCAGCTTACTTCGGGGAAGGGGGGGAGTAGAAAAACTGTTTTTT.

This chain connects TRBV10-1 to TRBJ2-2, with TRBD1 identical over 9 bases. The CDR3 consists of 15 residues. Losses at the gene ends were 2 bases for V and 6 bases for J; bases not matched to a gene: 4. Germline loops: CDR1 WNHNN, CDR2 SYGVQD (reference sequence). The CDR3 protein is CASSEGQGLSGELFF. The CDR3, as DNA: TGCGCCAGCAGTGAGGGACAGGGGTTATCCGGGGAGCTGTTTTTT.

V is TRBV30 and J is TRBJ2-5; 11 nucleotides match TRBD2. The J call may be incorrect, as the DNA end agrees better with TRBJ2-7. CDR1 is GTSNPN, CDR2 SVGIG, per germline (reference sequence). The CDR3 spans 16 residues. CDR3 in amino acids: CAWSGYSGGAGYEQYF. The CDR3 region has the DNA TGTGCCTGGAGTGGGTATAGCGGGGGGGCCGGGTACGAGCAGTACTTC.

This chain uses TRBV7-2 with TRBJ2-5; 11 nucleotides match TRBD2. The CDR3 covers 17 residues. Germline-derived CDR1 and CDR2 are SGHTA and FQGNSA. The V segment lost 4 bases and the J segment 5 bases; nucleotides outside the gene matches: 12. The CDR3 sequence is CASSSILASGGPETQYF. The CDR3 DNA sequence: TGTGCCAGCAGCTCCATCCTCGCTAGCGGGGGGCCGGAGACCCAGTACTTC.

For this clone: At the DNA level, this CDR3 is encoded by other sequences in the same sample as well. The chain employs TRBV2 and TRBJ1-3, with TRBD1 identical over 10 bases. The CDR3 extends over 18 amino acids. Trimming at V came to 0 bases and at J to 4 bases, leaving 9 bases not matched to a gene. The germline V gene encodes CDR1 SNHLY and CDR2 FYNNEI. The CDR3 sequence is CASSEAVGTGVTGNTIYF. CDR3 nucleotide sequence: TGTGCCAGCAGTGAAGCGGTCGGGACAGGGGTGACAGGAAACACCATATATTTT.

The J gene is TRBJ1-2, the V gene TRBV6-6, with D perhaps TRBD1 (6 bases). Germline-derived CDR1 and CDR2 are MNHNY and SVGAGI (reference sequence). This CDR3 region has 15 residues. V lost 3 bases, J lost 6 bases, and 17 bases lay in between. The DNA for the CDR3 is TGTGCCAGCAGTTATTCCAGGACAGAATATCATGGCTACACCTTC. This sequence encodes CASSYSRTEYHGYTF.

This sequence joins TRBV5-4 and TRBJ2-7, with D unresolved. The germline V and J ends were trimmed by 0 bases and 0 bases, with 10 bases remaining between them. Germline V gives CDR1 SGHNT, CDR2 YYREEE (reference sequence). The CDR3 length is 15 residues. The CDR3 region is CASSLGLTSSYEQYF. CDR3 bases: TGTGCCAGCAGCTTGGGTCTTACGAGCTCCTACGAGCAGTACTTC.

The chain carries TRBV5-4 and TRBJ1-4; D not certain. Trimming cost V 2 bases and J 0 bases, with 11 bases left between them. Germline assignment: CDR1 SGHNT and CDR2 YYREEE (reference sequence). CDR3 length equals 16 residues. CDR3 sequence (DNA): TGTGCCAGCAGCTTCGGCAGGCCCTCAACTAATGAAAAACTGTTTTTT. Translating it yields CASSFGRPSTNEKLFF. Complete variable domain (other parts from reference TRBV5-4 and TRBJ1-4): ETGVTQSPTHLIKTRGQQVTLRCSSQSGHNTVSWYQQALGQGPQFIFQYYREEENGRGNFPPRFSGLQFPNYSSELNVNALELDDSALYLCASSFGRPSTNEKLFFGSGTQLSVL.

The genes are TRBV7-2 and TRBJ1-1; D call uncertain. The V end lost 4 bases, the J end lost 3 bases, and 9 bases lay between the germline ends. There are 13 residues in the CDR3. Germline CDR1 is SGHTA and CDR2 is FQGNSA. CDR3 sequence: CASSSGWDTEAFF. For the CDR3, the DNA is TGTGCCAGCAGCTCAGGCTGGGACACTGAAGCTTTCTTT.

The chain joins TRBV6-5 to TRBJ2-3, with a weak D call TRBD2 (7 bases). The CDR3 sequence is 15 residues long. Germline-derived CDR1 and CDR2 are MNHEY and SVGAGI. Trimming shortened V by 0 bases and J by 5 bases, and 12 bases separated the two germline ends. CDR3 in DNA: TGTGCCAGCAGTTACTCTCGGGGGGCCGAAGATACGCAGTATTTT. It translates to CASSYSRGAEDTQYF.

The gene calls are TRBV23-1 and TRBJ1-1; no firm D call. TRBV23-1 has ORF status, its function being uncertain. The CDR3 extends over 12 amino acids. V was shortened by 2 bases and J by 3 bases, with 4 bases between the two germline ends. CDR3 amino acids: CASSQEDTEAFF. CDR3 bases: TGCGCCAGCAGTCAAGAGGACACTGAAGCTTTCTTT.

This chain joins TRBV15 and TRBJ1-5, with 8 bases aligning to TRBD1. With V trimmed by 0 bases and J by 7 bases, 5 bases remained unmatched. The CDR3 spans 15 residues. CDR1 is LNHNV and CDR2 is YYDKDF in the germline V gene (reference sequence). This chain's CDR3 is CATSRDPGGRQPQHF. CDR3 bases: TGTGCCACCAGCAGAGACCCAGGGGGCAGACAGCCCCAGCATTTT.

The J gene is TRBJ2-7, the V gene TRBV4-1, with D tentatively TRBD2 (6 bases). Germline V gene lookup returns CDR1 MGHRA and CDR2 YSYEKL. The CDR3 loop spans 16 amino acids. The germline V and J ends were trimmed by 0 bases and 0 bases, with 12 bases remaining between them. CDR3 DNA: TGCGCCAGCAGCCAAGAGGTGAGCGGGTCCTCCTACGAGCAGTACTTC. Protein: CASSQEVSGSSYEQYF.